What follows describes a single T cell receptor beta chain. Looked up from germline, CDR1 is LGHNA and CDR2 is YSLEER. J lost 6 bases, V lost 0 bases, and 7 bases had no gene match. The CDR3 totals 16 residues. Participants were aged about 18 to 100 years from around 24 US areas. Recovered Cohort 3 donors showed two negative PCRs, clearance, or symptom resolution. The data originate from a study of blood T cell repertoires in COVID-19. The authors' processing: Reference gene primers were amplified, and this amplification served to estimate nucleated cell counts. Sequencing used immunoSEQ multiplex PCR; TCRdb keeps in-frame clones, though not all of them. V and J calls and clone size are copied from that table; D and trimming were computed from the DNA. The sample holds about 230,000 clones, less than 85% seen once.

The receptor was isolated from a man in his fifties or sixties who had recovered from COVID-19. Sequenced material: PBMCs or T cells enriched from blood (not recorded which). The rearrangement joins TRBV4-3 to TRBJ1-4, with 7 nucleotides matching TRBD1. The chain's CDR3 is CASSQDARQGDEKLFF. The CDR3 DNA reads TGCGCCAGCAGCCAAGATGCGAGACAGGGAGATGAAAAACTGTTTTTT.